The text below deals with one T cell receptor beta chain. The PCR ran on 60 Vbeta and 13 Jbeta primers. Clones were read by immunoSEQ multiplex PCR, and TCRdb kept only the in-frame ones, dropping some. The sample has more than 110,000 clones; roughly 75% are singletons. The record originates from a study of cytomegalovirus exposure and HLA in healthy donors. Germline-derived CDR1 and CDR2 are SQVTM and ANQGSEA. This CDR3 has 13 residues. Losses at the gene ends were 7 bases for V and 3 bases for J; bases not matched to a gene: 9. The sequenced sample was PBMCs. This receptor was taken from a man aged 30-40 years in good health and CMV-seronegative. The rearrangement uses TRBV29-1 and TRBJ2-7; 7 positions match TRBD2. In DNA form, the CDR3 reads TGCAGCGCTCTCCTCCCTAGCGGCTACGAGCAGTACTTC. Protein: CSALLPSGYEQYF.